This record looks at one T cell receptor (beta chain) sequence and its context. What this receptor recognizes is not known. Per-nucleotide qualities are absent, and no much larger clonotype sits a single base away. This record comes from a study of human T cells and chemical hapten exposure (dated by TCRdb to about 2021). About the study as a whole: For sensitization, 2% DPC in acetone was applied to an approximately 2 cm by approximately 2 cm area of upper inner arm skin. Weekly therapeutic DPC doses were additionally applied to the scalp of patients throughout the approximately 25-week study period. Patch tests used Finn chambers with 0.01% DPC on the upper back, scored after 6 days by International Contact Dermatitis Research Group standards. The mostly female patient cohort included alopecia areata with under or over 50% scalp involvement, alopecia totalis and alopecia universalis. The libraries were sequenced as a pool, and the TCR yield per sample differed mostly because of small variations in library volumes within the pool. The study tracked peripheral blood TCR repertoire changes in vivo during primary and secondary sensitization to the hapten diphenylcyclopropenone (DPC) in alopecia patients. Blood samples were taken from patients before sensitization (week 0) and at 2, 6 and about 24 weeks after DPC sensitization. For TCR sequencing, blood came from approximately 29 alopecia patients at anywhere from one to four time points (pre-sensitization, 2, 6 and 24 weeks). Broader findings and caveats from the paper: After repeated subsampling, the strength of the expansion versus patch-test correlation and the threshold at which it became significant changed. DPC sensitization did not change the number of TCRs with a frequency above 1 in 1000, and there was no evidence of changes in global repertoire structure. Because every patient had alopecia, a presumed autoimmune disease, the patients' immune response might differ from that of healthy individuals. Significantly more large CDR3 similarity clusters were formed by expanded TCRs than by pre-sensitization or healthy control sets, consistent with antigen-driven responses. Patch test score was positively correlated with the number of PT1 expanded TCRs, with significance at thresholds 8, 16 and 32 but not at 4.

In light of the paper, this sample's time point label describes: patch test 1, 2 weeks after DPC sensitization. Per the publication, the treatment or condition label means: therapeutic diphenylcyclopropenone sensitization with weekly scalp DPC. At each patch-test visit, blood was drawn before the patch test was applied. Patients were eligible if aged 18 to 70, diagnosed with alopecia and judged suitable for DPC therapy, and pregnant patients were excluded. Unfractionated whole blood was collected in Tempus Blood RNA tubes, and total RNA was extracted from that blood. Including the terminal cysteine and phenylalanine, the CDR3 comprises 14 residues. Only the CDR3 DNA is retained, 42 bases long and in frame from the first base. Trimming at the junction amounts to 7 bases on V and 5 bases on J, and the germline ends lie 12 bases apart. The protocol used for the library was RACE. TCRdb shows the sequencer as NextSeq 500. During library preparation, unique molecular identifiers were attached to individual cDNA molecules so that TCRs could be counted quantitatively and reproducibly. For every blood RNA sample, sequencing covered both the TCR alpha and TCR beta chains. From the authors' description of their analysis: A median of approximately 100,000 TCRs per sample was observed, with a range of about 23,224 to 750,000. V, J and CDR3 annotation of the TCR reads was carried out using the Decombinator software suite. To make PS versus PT1 abundance plots, every sample was subsampled to the same number of TCRs (28,000). TCRs were defined as expanded if absent before sensitization and observed at least eight times at the 2-week time point. In-frame beta chains were kept once TCRdb had trimmed the public reads at Q25 with fastp and called clones with MiXCR. Each entry merges the rows of one CDR3 protein and shows their most common DNA and genes. The V and J calls were determined by TCRdb, not by the authors. Here the sample has roughly 360,000 distinct CDR3 sequences; roughly 4.8% occur a single time. The ten largest clones capture approximately 2.1% of the sample.

The sequencing used whole blood, collected in connection with sensitization to the hapten diphenylcyclopropenone (DPC). The sequence links TRBV12-3 or TRBV12-4 to TRBJ1-6; the D gene identity is not certain. The source is a woman in her forties or fifties with alopecia areata. Some clones in this sample may be carry-over from other donors' samples. The CDR3 loop reads CASTRVENNSPLHF. The sequenced DNA is TGTGCCAGCACTAGAGTCGAGAATAATTCACCCCTCCACTTT.